The clone carrying this T cell receptor beta chain was seen only once. The source of the sample is a study of blood T cell repertoires in COVID-19. Study as a whole: COVID-19 samples collected from the United States, Italy and Spain covered acute and convalescent phases. From T cells, B-cell-depleted T cells, or PBMCs came the material, which was cDNA or gDNA.

In the source study's methods: For nucleated cells, counts were estimated from reference gene primer amplification. TCRdb's table, derived via immunoSEQ multiplex PCR, lists solely in-frame clones and lacks some. V and J calls and clone size come straight from that table; D and trimming were deduced from the DNA. The data show tens of thousands of clones, more than 85% seen once. Germline trimming cut 1 base from V and 6 bases from J; bases unmatched to any gene: 7. Germline V gives CDR1 MGHRA, CDR2 YSYEKL. This CDR3 region has 15 residues. Sample: peripheral blood. The origin of this receptor is a man over 45 with acute or convalescent COVID-19. The gene calls are TRBV4-1 and TRBJ2-3, with 7 bases that match TRBD2. CDR3 sequence: CASSQAGGHSDTQYF. The CDR3 coding sequence is TGCGCCAGCAGCCAAGCGGGAGGTCATAGTGATACGCAGTATTTT.